This T cell receptor (beta chain) was found in a study of shared clonotypes between healthy human individuals. Study-wide background: A few men and a couple of women, aged 18 to 49, were donors.

V was shortened by 2 bases and J by 0 bases, with 11 bases between the two germline ends. CDR1 and CDR2 from the germline V gene are MNHEY and SMNVEV (reference sequence). The CDR3 length is 15 residues. With respect to this clone: Its antigen is not identified.

Sequencing was at deep level. An even split of each subset's genomic DNA across several immunoSEQ plates was performed. Profiled with immunoSEQ multiplex PCR; TCRdb holds only in-frame clones, not every one. Among around 580,000 clones, roughly 98% were seen once, and the ten largest hold less than 0.35%. CD45RO-negative CD8 cells positively selected for CCR7 made up the naive population, which excluded terminally differentiated effector memory CD45RA+ cells. Study-wide results and limits: Relative to clonotypes present in all four donors, those not shared had lower generation probabilities.

The genes are TRBV27 and TRBJ2-7; D is uncertain. This clonotype originated in a man between 25 and 39 years old in good health. Sequencing was done on a sample of naive CD8+ T cells sorted from blood. Here the CDR3 DNA reads TGTGCCAGCAGTTTAACATGGGAAAGCTCCTACGAGCAGTACTTC. The encoded protein is CASSLTWESSYEQYF.